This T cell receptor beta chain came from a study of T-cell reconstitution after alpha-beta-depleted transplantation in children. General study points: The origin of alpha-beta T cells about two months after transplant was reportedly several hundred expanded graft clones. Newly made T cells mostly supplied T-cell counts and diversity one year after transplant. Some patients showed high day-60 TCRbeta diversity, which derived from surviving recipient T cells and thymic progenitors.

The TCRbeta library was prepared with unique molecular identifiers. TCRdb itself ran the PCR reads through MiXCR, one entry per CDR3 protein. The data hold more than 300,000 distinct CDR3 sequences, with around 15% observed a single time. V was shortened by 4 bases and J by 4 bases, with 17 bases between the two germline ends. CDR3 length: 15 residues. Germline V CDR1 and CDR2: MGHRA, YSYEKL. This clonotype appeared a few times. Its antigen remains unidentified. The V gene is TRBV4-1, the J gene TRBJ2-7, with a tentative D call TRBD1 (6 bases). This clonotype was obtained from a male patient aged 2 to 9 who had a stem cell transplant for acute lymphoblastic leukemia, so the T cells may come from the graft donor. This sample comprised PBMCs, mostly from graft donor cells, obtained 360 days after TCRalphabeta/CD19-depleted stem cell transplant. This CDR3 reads CASSPRGFSGYEQYF. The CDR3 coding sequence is TGCGCCAGCAGCCCAAGGGGGTTTAGTGGGTACGAGCAGTACTTC.